Shown below are 30 T cell receptor beta chains from a single sample sequenced in a study of blood T cell repertoires in COVID-19. Assay used: immunoSEQ multiplex PCR; TCRdb lists only in-frame clones, some missing. The table lists a few hundred thousand clones, roughly 84% of them singletons. Material for sequencing was PBMCs or T cells enriched from blood (not recorded which). These receptors were collected from a woman in her 30s who had recovered from COVID-19.

This chain joins TRBV10-3 and TRBJ2-5, with D possibly matching TRBD1 (5 bases). V was clipped by 2 bases and J by 5 bases, with 18 bases between them. CDR1 and CDR2 (germline): ENHRY, SYGVKD. The CDR3 is made up of 16 amino acids. The CDR3: CAISEGATPSGETQYF. The CDR3 coding sequence is TGTGCCATCAGTGAGGGGGCAACTCCTTCAGGGGAGACCCAGTACTTC.

The chain combines TRBV9 with TRBJ2-3, with D possibly being TRBD1 (6 bases). The CDR3 is 15 residues long. CDR1 and CDR2 (germline): SGDLS, YYNGEE. Between the trimmed V and J ends, which lost 0 bases and 1 base, there was a span of 9 bases. The CDR3 DNA is TGTGCCAGCAGCGTAGTCAACAGGGGCACAGATACGCAGTATTTT. Its translation is CASSVVNRGTDTQYF. The full variable domain, rest sourced from reference TRBV9 and TRBJ2-3, is DSGVTQTPKHLITATGQRVTLRCSPRSGDLSVYWYQQSLDQGLQFLIQYYNGEERAKGNILERFSAQQFPDLHSELNLSSLELGDSALYFCASSVVNRGTDTQYFGPGTRLTVL.

The V gene is TRBV10-2, the J gene TRBJ1-1, with TRBD1 identical over 9 bases. CDR3 length: 11 residues. Germline trimming cut 2 bases from V and 11 bases from J; bases unmatched to any gene: 0. CDR1 is WSHSY, CDR2 SAAADI, per germline. In nucleotides, the CDR3 is TGCGCCAGCAGTGAGGGGACAGGGGCTTTCTTT. Residues: CASSEGTGAFF.

The chain is built from TRBV7-6 and TRBJ2-1, with 8 positions matching TRBD1. This CDR3 region has 16 residues. Trimming took 5 bases from V and 0 from J; bases not matched to a gene: 6. Germline CDR1 reads SGHVS; CDR2 reads FNYEAQ. In DNA, the CDR3 is TGTGCCAGCAGCCCAGGGGACAGGAGCTCCTACAATGAGCAGTTCTTC. It translates to CASSPGDRSSYNEQFF.

The V call is TRBV10-3, the J call TRBJ1-2; 9 bases agree with TRBD1. V was pared by 6 bases and J by 6 bases, with 5 bases of the junction left unmatched. This CDR3 has 13 amino acids. The germline V gene has CDR1 ENHRY and CDR2 SYGVKD. Here the CDR3 DNA reads TGTGCCATCAGGGGACAGGGAGATAATGGCTACACCTTC. As protein: CAIRGQGDNGYTF.

This sequence joins TRBV14 and TRBJ2-1, with D perhaps TRBD1 (5 bases). With 8 bases removed from V and 1 base from J, the gap between germline ends came to 9 bases. The length of the CDR3 is 13 residues. CDR1 and CDR2 (germline): SGHDN, FVKESK. Here the CDR3 DNA reads TGTGCCAGCGGACAAGTATCCTACAATGAGCAGTTCTTC. Residues: CASGQVSYNEQFF.

This clone occurred a few times. V usage is TRBV20-1 and J usage is TRBJ1-2, with D maybe TRBD1 (6 bases). Trimming removed 7 bases at V and 2 bases at J, with 8 bases between. From germline, CDR1 is DFQATT and CDR2 SNEGSKA (reference sequence). The CDR3 length is 11 residues. The chain's CDR3 is CSVGGNYGYTF. The CDR3 DNA reads as TGCAGTGTTGGGGGCAACTATGGCTACACCTTC.

This clone occurred a few times. The rearrangement links TRBV29-1 to TRBJ1-1; 7 nucleotides match TRBD1. V gave up 5 bases and J gave up 6 bases; unmatched junction bases: 6. This CDR3 has 12 residues. CDR1 and CDR2 from the germline V gene are SQVTM and ANQGSEA. The CDR3 DNA is TGCAGCGTTCAGGGGGGCCAGGCTGAAGCTTTCTTT. It is translated as CSVQGGQAEAFF.

The genes are TRBV6-6 and TRBJ2-1, with 8 bases fitting TRBD1. Germline values: CDR1 MNHNY, CDR2 SVGAGI (reference sequence). CDR3 size: 15 residues. Trimming cost V 2 bases and J 8 bases; bases outside gene matches: 8. CDR3 nucleotides: TGTGCCAGCAGTTACCCGGGACAGGACCCCGATGAGCAGTTCTTC. Its protein product is CASSYPGQDPDEQFF.

CDR3 sequence: CASSTGEREAFF. Written as DNA, the CDR3 is TGTGCCAGCAGTACAGGGGAGAGAGAGGCTTTCTTT. This sequence joins TRBV28 and TRBJ1-1; 7 bases agree with TRBD1. Trimming took 5 bases from V and 11 from J; bases not matched to a gene: 8. Germline CDR1 and CDR2: MDHEN and SYDVKM. The CDR3 is 12 amino acids.

The chain uses TRBV27 and TRBJ2-7, with no clear D. Deletions cut 6 bases from V and 3 bases from J, with 12 bases between. The CDR3 is 13 residues long. The V gene's germline CDR1 is MNHEY and CDR2 SMNVEV (reference sequence). CDR3 protein: CASRPHRLYEQYF. For the CDR3, the DNA is TGTGCCAGCAGACCCCATAGACTCTACGAGCAGTACTTC.

The rearrangement uses TRBV6-5 and TRBJ1-2, with 9 nucleotides matching TRBD1. Trimming cost V 7 bases and J 8 bases; bases outside gene matches: 8. This CDR3 is 13 amino acids long. The V gene's germline CDR1 is MNHEY and CDR2 SVGAGI. The CDR3 here is CASTRGQGRGYTF. DNA of the CDR3: TGTGCCAGCACCCGGGGACAGGGACGGGGCTACACCTTC.

The CDR3 spells CASSYDREKLFF. For the CDR3, the DNA is TGTGCCAGCAGTTATGACAGGGAAAAACTGTTTTTT. This chain connects TRBV6-5 to TRBJ1-4; D may be TRBD1 (6 bases). This CDR3 has 12 amino acids. Germline lookup yields CDR1 MNHEY and CDR2 SVGAGI. Trimming took 3 bases from V and 8 from J, leaving 7 bases between them.

V usage is TRBV1 and J usage is TRBJ2-7; the D call of TRBD2 is as the table states it, not checked on the DNA. TRBV1 is marked as a pseudogene. This CDR3 is 14 amino acids long. In DNA, the CDR3 is TGCACCAGCAGCCCTCTGGGACTGATCTACGAGCAGTACTTC. Its protein product is CTSSPLGLIYEQYF.

The rearrangement joins TRBV21-1 to TRBJ1-2; the table's D call, TRBD1, was not checked against the DNA. TRBV21-1 is an annotated pseudogene. This CDR3 is built from 14 residues. DNA of the CDR3: TGTGCCAGCAGCAAACGAACAGGGGGTTATGGCTACACCTTC. It codes for CASSKRTGGYGYTF.

This chain joins TRBV24-1 and TRBJ2-1; D gene ambiguous. The CDR3 runs to 16 residues. Trimming left V 1 base short and J 1 base short, with 10 bases between. The germline gives CDR1 KGHDR, CDR2 SFDVKD. The CDR3 is CATSDLNPRSYNEQFF. CDR3 coding DNA: TGTGCCACCAGTGATTTAAACCCGAGGTCCTACAATGAGCAGTTCTTC.

V is TRBV11-2 and J is TRBJ2-1; 9 nucleotides line up with TRBD2. There are 16 residues in the CDR3. Trimming cost V 6 bases and J 3 bases; bases outside gene matches: 9. Germline V gene sequence: CDR1 SGHAT, CDR2 FQNNGV. The CDR3 bases are TGTGCCAGCAGTTCTCAGACTAGCGGAGGCTACAATGAGCAGTTCTTC. Translated, it gives CASSSQTSGGYNEQFF.

This sequence joins TRBV15 and TRBJ1-1; unclear D gene. In germline, CDR1 is LNHNV, CDR2 YYDKDF (reference sequence). The V and J ends lost 6 bases and 6 bases respectively, with 14 bases between them. The CDR3 has 13 amino acids. CDR3 nucleotides: TGTGCCACCAGGGTCTCCGGGAGGGCTGAAGCTTTCTTT. It encodes CATRVSGRAEAFF.

The chain links TRBV5-1 to TRBJ2-7; unclear D gene. This CDR3 is built from 15 residues. V lost 0 bases to trimming and J lost 2 bases, with 12 bases between them. Germline CDR1 SGHRS, CDR2 YFSETQ. The CDR3 region has the DNA TGCGCCAGCAGCTTGGACCAGCGCCTGCCCTACGAGCAGTACTTC. Translation: CASSLDQRLPYEQYF. The full variable domain, rest sourced from reference TRBV5-1 and TRBJ2-7, is KAGVTQTPRYLIKTRGQQVTLSCSPISGHRSVSWYQQTPGQGLQFLFEYFSETQRNKGNFPGRFSGRQFSNSRSEMNVSTLELGDSALYLCASSLDQRLPYEQYFGPGTRLTVT.

V is TRBV28 and J is TRBJ1-4; weak D call: TRBD1 (5 bases). V was pared by 8 bases and J by 6 bases, with 16 bases between. This CDR3 spans 14 amino acids. Germline CDR1 and CDR2: MDHEN and SYDVKM. CDR3 region: CASGHVFSDEKLFF. The CDR3 DNA reads TGTGCCAGCGGACACGTCTTCTCTGATGAAAAACTGTTTTTT.

V is TRBV3-1 (or the pseudogene TRBV3-2) and J is TRBJ1-5; D ambiguous. V was cut by 1 base and J by 5 bases, with 12 bases left in between. Germline CDR1 and CDR2: LGHDT and YNNKEL (reference sequence). This CDR3 region has 15 residues. CDR3 in amino acids: CASSQGSGYDQPQHF. In DNA, the CDR3 is TGTGCCAGCAGCCAAGGGTCCGGTTACGATCAGCCCCAGCATTTT.

The rearrangement links TRBV11-2 to TRBJ2-7, with no clear D. The V end lost 3 bases, the J end lost 0 bases, and 18 bases lay between the germline ends. The length of the CDR3 is 17 residues. CDR1 and CDR2 from the germline V gene are SGHAT and FQNNGV. The CDR3 bases are TGTGCCAGCAGCTTGATACCCTCGGCGGCTTACTCCTACGAGCAGTACTTC. Translating it yields CASSLIPSAAYSYEQYF. The full variable domain, in which reference TRBV11-2 and TRBJ2-7 provide the parts outside the CDR3, is EAGVAQSPRYKIIEKRQSVAFWCNPISGHATLYWYQQILGQGPKLLIQFQNNGVVDDSQLPKDRFSAERLKGVDSTLKIQPAKLEDSAVYLCASSLIPSAAYSYEQYFGPGTRLTVT.

A single count supports this clone. The CDR3 spells CASSFGQVKDIQYF. In DNA, the CDR3 is TGCGCCAGCAGCTTTGGGCAGGTAAAAGACATTCAGTACTTC. The chain joins TRBV5-1 to TRBJ2-4; D call uncertain. Trimming left V 2 bases short and J 8 bases short, with 14 bases between. The V gene's germline CDR1 is SGHRS and CDR2 YFSETQ. CDR3 length: 14 residues.

The chain is built from TRBV3-1 (or the pseudogene TRBV3-2) and TRBJ2-7; D not certain. Trimming removed 4 bases from V and 2 bases from J, with 12 bases in between. The CDR3 contains 14 residues. Germline CDR1 is LGHDT and CDR2 is YNNKEL (reference sequence). CDR3 coding DNA: TGTGCCAGCAGCCGAGGCAAACTGCCCTACGAGCAGTACTTC. Amino acid sequence: CASSRGKLPYEQYF.

The CDR3 loop is CASSTTGGLKPQHF. In DNA, the CDR3 is TGTGCCAGTAGTACGACAGGGGGATTGAAGCCCCAGCATTTT. This chain connects TRBV19 to TRBJ1-5, with 9 nucleotides matching TRBD1. V was clipped by 4 bases and J by 8 bases; unmatched bases: 6. Germline assignment: CDR1 LNHDA and CDR2 SQIVND (reference sequence). This CDR3 has 14 amino acids.

The chain is built from TRBV19 and TRBJ1-5, with a possible D match to TRBD1 (5 bases). V was cut by 5 bases and J by 4 bases, with 15 bases left in between. The CDR3 has 15 residues. Germline CDR1 LNHDA, CDR2 SQIVND (reference sequence). CDR3: CASSPFSGGNQPQHF. CDR3 DNA: TGTGCCAGTAGTCCGTTCAGTGGGGGGAATCAGCCCCAGCATTTT. The complete variable domain, with remaining parts taken from reference TRBV19 and TRBJ1-5, reads DGGITQSPKYLFRKEGQNVTLSCEQNLNHDAMYWYRQDPGQGLRLIYYSQIVNDFQKGDIAEGYSVSREKKESFPLTVTSAQKNPTAFYLCASSPFSGGNQPQHFGDGTRLSIL.

The chain uses TRBV2 and TRBJ1-1; TRBD1 aligns across 8 bases. V was pared by 8 bases and J by 0 bases, with 17 bases of the junction left unmatched. Germline CDR1 is SNHLY and CDR2 is FYNNEI. The CDR3 extends over 18 amino acids. The CDR3 spells CASVLGGQGASMNTEAFF. The CDR3 nucleotides read TGTGCCAGCGTATTAGGAGGGCAGGGGGCGAGCATGAACACTGAAGCTTTCTTT.

This rearrangement joins TRBV5-5 to TRBJ2-5; TRBD2 agrees at 7 bases. The CDR3 has 14 amino acids. Trimming took 4 bases from V and 5 from J; bases not matched to a gene: 8. Looked up from germline, CDR1 is SGHKS and CDR2 is YYEKEE (reference sequence). The CDR3 region is CASSLAEGLETQYF. CDR3 coding DNA: TGTGCCAGCAGCCTAGCGGAGGGCTTGGAGACCCAGTACTTC.

The rearrangement uses TRBV5-4 and TRBJ1-1; D ambiguous. Germline CDR1 is SGHNT and CDR2 is YYREEE (reference sequence). CDR3 length: 14 amino acids. V dropped 7 bases and J dropped 1 base, with 14 bases sitting between them. CDR3 sequence reads: CASYKRLGNTEAFF. DNA for the CDR3: TGTGCCAGCTACAAGAGACTTGGGAACACTGAAGCTTTCTTT.

The chain has TRBV5-1 and TRBJ1-4; D is unresolved. The V gene's germline CDR1 is SGHRS and CDR2 YFSETQ. This CDR3 is 17 amino acids long. The V end lost 1 base, the J end lost 2 bases, and 15 bases lay between the germline ends. CDR3 coding DNA: TGCGCCAGCAGCTTGAATTATCGGGTCGGGACTAATGAAAAACTGTTTTTT. Its protein product is CASSLNYRVGTNEKLFF.